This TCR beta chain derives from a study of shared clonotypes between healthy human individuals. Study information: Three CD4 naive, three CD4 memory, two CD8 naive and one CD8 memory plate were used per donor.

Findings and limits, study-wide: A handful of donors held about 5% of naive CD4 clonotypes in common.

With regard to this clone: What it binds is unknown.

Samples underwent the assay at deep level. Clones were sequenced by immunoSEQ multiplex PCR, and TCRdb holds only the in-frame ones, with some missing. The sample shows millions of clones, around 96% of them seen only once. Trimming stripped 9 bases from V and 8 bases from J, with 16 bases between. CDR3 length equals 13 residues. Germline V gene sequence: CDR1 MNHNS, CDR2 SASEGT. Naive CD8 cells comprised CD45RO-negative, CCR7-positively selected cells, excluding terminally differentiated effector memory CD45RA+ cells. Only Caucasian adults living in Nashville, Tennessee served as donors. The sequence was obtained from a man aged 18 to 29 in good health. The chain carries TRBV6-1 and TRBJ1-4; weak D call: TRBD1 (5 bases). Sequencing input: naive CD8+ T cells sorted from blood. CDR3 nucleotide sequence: TGTGCCAGTTCCGGGGCGTCGAGGGAAAAACTGTTTTTT. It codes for CASSGASREKLFF.